Listed here is a single TCR beta chain. Its matching antigen is unknown. This sample was taken from a study of PD-1 blockade in classical Hodgkin lymphoma. Time point of the sample: newly diagnosed, previously untreated cHL patient sample. Researchers report purifying CD4+ T cells from thawed PBMCs by magnetic negative selection. Findings of the study overall: As was reported, newly diagnosed patients showed lower baseline TCR diversity than healthy donors did.

Profiled with immunoSEQ multiplex PCR; TCRdb holds only in-frame clones, not every one. This sample carries 30,000 to 40,000 clones, around 89% of them seen once, and the ten largest clones take under 0.25%. Deletions cut 7 bases from V and 0 bases from J, with 12 bases between. Per germline, CDR1 MNHEY and CDR2 SVGAGI. The CDR3 spans 14 residues. Specimen: CD4+ T cells from blood. The sequence was obtained from a human donor with classical Hodgkin lymphoma. This rearrangement joins TRBV6-5 to TRBJ1-2; no clear D. The CDR3 protein is CASTNGGPNYGYTF. The CDR3 DNA sequence: TGTGCCAGCACCAACGGTGGCCCTAACTATGGCTACACCTTC.